The clone carrying this T cell receptor (beta chain) showed up many times. Its antigen is unknown. Measured with immunoSEQ multiplex PCR; TCRdb has only the in-frame clones, and not every one. The sample has about 350,000 clones, 88% seen once. The germline gives CDR1 LGHNA, CDR2 YSLEER. J lost 6 bases, V lost 0 bases, and 11 bases had no gene match. CDR3 length: 17 residues. The sample originates from a study of Ad26.COV2.S vaccination and SARS-CoV-2 variants. Treatment denoted: some 19 received Ad26.COV2.S at low or high dose, single or two shots; about 5 received placebo; per-sample allocation not given. The samples were gathered on day 63 after the first injection of vaccine or placebo. The individual, an adult aged 18-55 years, was a donor in Boston. General study points: Researchers cautioned that TCR breadth and depth analyses may have underestimated total T cell responses.

The starting material was peripheral blood, obtained in a trial of Ad26.COV2.S vaccine versus placebo. The clonotype comes from a person aged 18-60 years who received the Ad26.COV2.S COVID-19 vaccine or a placebo. This chain joins TRBV4-3 and TRBJ1-1; 9 nucleotides line up with TRBD1. Here the CDR3 reads CASSQELLDRGFAEAFF. As DNA, the CDR3 is TGCGCCAGCAGCCAAGAACTTCTGGACAGGGGTTTCGCTGAAGCTTTCTTT.